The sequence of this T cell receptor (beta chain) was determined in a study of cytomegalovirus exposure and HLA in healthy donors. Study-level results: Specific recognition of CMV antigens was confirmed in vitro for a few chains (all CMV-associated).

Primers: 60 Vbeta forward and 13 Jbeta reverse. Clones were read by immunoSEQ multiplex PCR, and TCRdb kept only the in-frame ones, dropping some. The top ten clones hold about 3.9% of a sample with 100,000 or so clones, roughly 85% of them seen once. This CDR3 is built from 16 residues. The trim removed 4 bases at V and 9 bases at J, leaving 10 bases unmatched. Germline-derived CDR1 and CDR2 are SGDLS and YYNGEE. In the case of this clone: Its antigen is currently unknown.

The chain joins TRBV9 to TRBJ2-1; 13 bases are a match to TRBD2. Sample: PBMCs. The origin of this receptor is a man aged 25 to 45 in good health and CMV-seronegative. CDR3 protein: CASSSRTSGSIGEQFF. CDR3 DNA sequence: TGTGCCAGCAGCTCCCGGACTAGCGGGAGCATAGGTGAGCAGTTCTTC.